This T cell receptor beta chain was identified in a study of low-dose radiotherapy and immunotherapy resistance in tumors. Losses at the gene ends were 4 bases for V and 5 bases for J; bases not matched to a gene: 5. This CDR3 is built from 15 residues. Germline V gives CDR1 SGHTA, CDR2 FQGNSA. Ten or more counts support this clonotype. Documented time point: after trial treatment. Treatment in this sample: LDRT plus nivolumab, ipilimumab, low-dose cyclophosphamide and aspirin (RACIN trial). Alpha- and beta-chain coverage of first-strand cDNA came from TRAV- and TRBV-specific primers. The authors ran around 19 PCR cycles to amplify TCRs with a constant-region primer and V-primer adapter. One entry per CDR3 protein results from TCRdb running MiXCR on the reads. The profile shows tens of thousands of distinct CDR3 sequences, 20% to 25% of them singletons.

The chain links TRBV7-2 to TRBJ2-5; 12 bases fit TRBD2. The source is a female donor with ovarian cancer. The sequencing used PBMCs, collected after low-dose radiotherapy plus immunotherapy. The CDR3 protein is CASSYGLAGRETQYF. The CDR3 bases are TGTGCCAGCAGCTACGGACTAGCGGGACGGGAGACCCAGTACTTC.